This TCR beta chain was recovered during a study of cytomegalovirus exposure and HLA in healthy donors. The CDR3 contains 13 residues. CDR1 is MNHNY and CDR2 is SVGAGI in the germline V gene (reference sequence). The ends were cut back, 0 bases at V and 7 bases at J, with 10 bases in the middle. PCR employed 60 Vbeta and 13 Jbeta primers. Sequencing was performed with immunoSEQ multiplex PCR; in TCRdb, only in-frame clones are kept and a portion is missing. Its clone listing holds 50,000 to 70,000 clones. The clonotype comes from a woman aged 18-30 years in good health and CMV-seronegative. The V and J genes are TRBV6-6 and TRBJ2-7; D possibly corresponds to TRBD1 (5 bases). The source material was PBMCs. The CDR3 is CASSYSQGVEQYF. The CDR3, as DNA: TGTGCCAGCAGTTACTCGCAGGGCGTGGAGCAGTACTTC.